These 11 T cell receptor beta chains share one sample of origin, sequenced in a study of blood T cell repertoires in COVID-19 (TCRdb year 2020). Libraries were made using the immunoSEQ multiplex PCR assay. The source is immuneACCESS, and TCRdb retained only in-frame sequences with V and J called. Part of the clones is not carried over; for the studies checked, unresolved V genes explain less than half of this, and the remainder is unexplained. The sample records around 97,000 clones, around 87% of which are singletons. The top ten clones comprise 20% of the sample. Material: peripheral blood. The receptors here all came from a human donor in a cohort sampled during active COVID-19.

This chain connects TRBV5-1 to TRBJ2-7, with 10 bases identical to TRBD1. This CDR3 has 14 amino acids. V lost 0 bases, J lost 7 bases, and 4 bases stayed unmatched. Germline V gene lookup returns CDR1 SGHRS and CDR2 YFSETQ. The chain's CDR3 is CASSLADRGVEQYF. The CDR3 nucleotides read TGCGCCAGCAGCTTGGCGGACAGGGGGGTTGAGCAGTACTTC.

The chain joins TRBV6-1 to TRBJ1-4, with unresolved D. V was cut by 0 bases and J by 6 bases, with 14 bases left in between. CDR1 and CDR2 (germline): MNHNS, SASEGT. There are 16 residues in the CDR3. CDR3 residues: CASSEALGRVHEKLFF. CDR3 bases: TGTGCCAGCAGTGAAGCGTTGGGGAGAGTACATGAAAAACTGTTTTTT.

The CDR3 DNA sequence: TGTGCCAGCAGCTTAGTGCTAGCGGGAGACTACGAGCAGTACTTC. Encoded protein: CASSLVLAGDYEQYF. The gene calls are TRBV7-2 and TRBJ2-7; 10 positions match TRBD2. This CDR3 has 15 amino acids. The trim removed 1 base at V and 3 bases at J, leaving 3 bases unmatched. CDR1 and CDR2 (germline): SGHTA, FQGNSA.

V is TRBV6-6 and J is TRBJ2-7; maybe TRBD2 (6 bases). The CDR3 covers 13 residues. Germline V CDR1 and CDR2: MNHNY, SVGAGI (reference sequence). Trimming removed 7 bases at V and 6 bases at J, with 16 bases between. CDR3 in amino acids: CASKGQGLGEQYF. The CDR3 bases are TGTGCCAGCAAGGGCCAGGGACTCGGCGAGCAGTACTTC.

V gene TRBV28 combines with J gene TRBJ1-1, with TRBD1 matching 7 bases. CDR3 length: 16 amino acids. Germline CDR1 MDHEN, CDR2 SYDVKM. The J segment lost 2 bases and the V segment lost 4 bases, leaving 10 bases of the junction unmatched. The CDR3 sequence: CASSYHPGTANTEAFF. CDR3 nucleotide sequence: TGTGCCAGCAGTTACCACCCCGGGACAGCTAACACTGAAGCTTTCTTT.

The genes are TRBV7-2 and TRBJ2-3; no clear D gene. Germline V gene sequence: CDR1 SGHTA, CDR2 FQGNSA. The CDR3 extends over 13 amino acids. The V end lost 5 bases, the J end lost 4 bases, and 10 bases lay between the germline ends. CDR3 residues: CASSPQLADTQYF. CDR3 in DNA: TGTGCCAGCAGCCCCCAGCTAGCAGATACGCAGTATTTT. Based on the CDR3 plus reference TRBV7-2 and TRBJ2-3, the full variable domain is GAGVSQSPSNKVTEKGKDVELRCDPISGHTALYWYRQSLGQGLEFLIYFQGNSAPDKSGLPSDRFSAERTGGSVSTLTIQRTQQEDSAVYLCASSPQLADTQYFGPGTRLTVL.

The chain recombines TRBV2 with TRBJ1-4, with D unclear. Germline CDR1 is SNHLY and CDR2 is FYNNEI. The CDR3 runs to 15 residues. Trimming pared 0 bases from V and 10 bases from J, leaving 15 bases between. CDR3 residues: CASSEADPEVAKLFF. CDR3 bases: TGTGCCAGCAGTGAAGCAGACCCCGAGGTTGCAAAACTGTTTTTT.

V is TRBV25-1 and J is TRBJ2-5; TRBD1 is a possible D gene (5 bases). Per the germline V gene, CDR1 is MGHDK and CDR2 is SYGVNS. CDR3 size: 13 residues. Trimming took 2 bases from V and 4 from J, leaving 8 bases between them. The CDR3 DNA sequence: TGTGCCAGCAGTGAAACAGGCGGAGAGACCCAGTACTTC. The encoded protein is CASSETGGETQYF. The full variable domain, completed using reference TRBV25-1 and TRBJ2-5, is EADIYQTPRYLVIGTGKKITLECSQTMGHDKMYWYQQDPGMELHLIHYSYGVNSTEKGDLSSESTVSRIRTEHFPLTLESARPSHTSQYLCASSETGGETQYFGPGTRLLVL.

J is TRBJ2-2 and V is TRBV14; a possible D gene is TRBD2 (5 bases). The CDR3 contains 12 residues. Germline V gene lookup returns CDR1 SGHDN and CDR2 FVKESK. V lost 8 bases and J 5 bases, leaving 9 bases between the germline ends. CDR3 nucleotide sequence: TGTGCCAGCCATAGCGTGACCGGGGAGCTGTTTTTT. This codes for CASHSVTGELFF.

The chain employs TRBV29-1 and TRBJ2-6; unclear D gene. The V end was cut by 0 bases, the J end by 2 bases, with 8 bases between. This CDR3 spans 15 amino acids. Looked up from germline, CDR1 is SQVTM and CDR2 is ANQGSEA. The CDR3 is CSVEDYPPGANVLTF. The CDR3 DNA follows: TGCAGCGTTGAAGACTACCCTCCTGGGGCCAACGTCCTGACTTTC. The complete variable domain, with remaining parts taken from reference TRBV29-1 and TRBJ2-6, reads SAVISQKPSRDICQRGTSLTIQCQVDSQVTMMFWYRQQPGQSLTLIATANQGSEATYESGFVIDKFPISRPNLTFSTLTVSNMSPEDSSIYLCSVEDYPPGANVLTFGAGSRLTVL.

V usage is TRBV6-5 and J usage is TRBJ1-5, with D possibly matching TRBD1 (5 bases). Germline V lookup: CDR1 MNHEY, CDR2 SVGAGI. The ends were cut back, 10 bases at V and 4 bases at J, with 17 bases in the middle. This CDR3 has 14 amino acids. The CDR3 spells CATVLYRGNQPQHF. For the CDR3, the DNA is TGTGCCACCGTCCTCTATAGGGGAAATCAGCCCCAGCATTTT.